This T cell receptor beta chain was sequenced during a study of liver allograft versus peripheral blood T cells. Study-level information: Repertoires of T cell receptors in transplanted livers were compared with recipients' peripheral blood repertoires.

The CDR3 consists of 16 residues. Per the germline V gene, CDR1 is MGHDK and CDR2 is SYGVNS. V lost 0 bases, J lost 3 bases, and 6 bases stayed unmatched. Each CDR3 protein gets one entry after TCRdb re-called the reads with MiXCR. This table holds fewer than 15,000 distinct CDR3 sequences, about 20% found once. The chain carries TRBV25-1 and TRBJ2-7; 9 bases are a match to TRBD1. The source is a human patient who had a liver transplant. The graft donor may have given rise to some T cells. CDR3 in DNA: TGTGCCAGCAGTGAATATGGTGGGACAGGGCTCTACGAGCAGTACTTC. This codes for CASSEYGGTGLYEQYF.